The clone carrying this T cell receptor beta chain was counted between two and nine times. The sample comes from a study of cytomegalovirus exposure and HLA in healthy donors. The CDR3 is 15 residues long. Per the germline V gene, CDR1 is SGHRS and CDR2 is YFSETQ. Between the trimmed V and J ends, which lost 0 bases and 0 bases, there was a span of 10 bases. This PCR relied on a set of 60 Vbeta primers and 13 Jbeta primers. Original methodology: Unique TCR beta chains totaled around 86 million in a later count, with some 10 million of them shared. The protocol was immunoSEQ multiplex PCR, while the TCRdb copy is restricted to in-frame clones and leaves out a portion. That table gives V, J and clone size, and the DNA gave D and trimming. This table holds roughly 120,000 clones, 15% found once.

This rearrangement joins TRBV5-1 to TRBJ2-7; D call uncertain. The source of this sequence is a woman between 18 and 29 years old in good health and CMV-seronegative. Sample: PBMCs. This CDR3 reads CASSLAPIASYEQYF. CDR3 DNA: TGCGCCAGCAGCTTGGCCCCTATAGCCTCCTACGAGCAGTACTTC.